This T cell receptor (beta chain) appears in the sequencing data of a study of control samples from healthy donors and cancer patients. The CDR3 is 13 amino acids. Per germline, CDR1 SGHTA and CDR2 FQGTGA. V gave up 3 bases and J gave up 0 bases, with 5 bases separating them. This clone was seen only once. TCRdb's table, derived via immunoSEQ multiplex PCR, lists solely in-frame clones and lacks some. The table records about 100,000 clones, around 88% of them present only once. V and J are TRBV7-3 and TRBJ1-1; D unresolved. The clonotype originates from a young man in good health. Specimen: blood. The CDR3 region is CASSFWMNTEAFF. The CDR3 DNA follows: TGTGCCAGCAGCTTTTGGATGAACACTGAAGCTTTCTTT. The whole variable domain, remainder taken from reference TRBV7-3 and TRBJ1-1, is GAGVSQTPSNKVTEKGKYVELRCDPISGHTALYWYRQSLGQGPEFLIYFQGTGAADDSGLPNDRFFAVRPEGSVSTLKIQRTERGDSAVYLCASSFWMNTEAFFGQGTRLTVV.